What follows are 13 T cell receptor beta chains derived from one specimen sequenced in a study of beta chain features in type 1 diabetes. General study findings and limits: Type 1 diabetes patients showed a moderate but significant shortening of TCRB CDR3s in all four CD4+ subsets.

cDNA synthesis used the whole RNA isolate, giving expressed TCRB sequences. This table comes from immunoSEQ multiplex PCR, and its TCRdb copy is limited to in-frame clones, with some not included. The table records fewer than 200,000 clones, approximately 10% of them present only once. Antigens for these TCRs are unknown. Sequencing was done on a sample of central memory CD4+ T cells from blood. These receptors were obtained from a man younger than 40 with type 1 diabetes.

This chain connects TRBV18 to TRBJ1-5, with D possibly matching TRBD1 (6 bases). CDR1 KGHSH and CDR2 LQKENI come from the germline V gene. The CDR3 covers 14 residues. Between the trimmed V and J ends, which lost 4 bases and 7 bases, there was a span of 14 bases. CDR3: CASSRGGQDQPQHF. The CDR3 nucleotides read TGTGCCAGCTCACGCGGGGGGCAAGACCAGCCCCAGCATTTT.

This clone was found a few times. The genes are TRBV5-6 and TRBJ2-7, with TRBD1 as a possible D gene (6 bases). The CDR3 contains 15 residues. Germline CDR1 and CDR2: SGHDT and YYEEEE. The V end lost 5 bases, the J end lost 2 bases, and 17 bases lay between the germline ends. CDR3 sequence reads: CASSIGLGAAYEQYF. The CDR3 DNA reads TGTGCCAGCAGTATCGGGCTGGGGGCCGCCTACGAGCAGTACTTC.

The gene calls are TRBV5-1 and TRBJ1-2, with D maybe TRBD1 (5 bases). This CDR3 is built from 15 residues. V gave up 0 bases and J gave up 3 bases, with 12 bases separating them. Germline CDR1 reads SGHRS; CDR2 reads YFSETQ. CDR3 nucleotides: TGCGCCAGCAGCTTGGGACAGCTCAATGACTATGGCTACACCTTC. Translating it yields CASSLGQLNDYGYTF.

This clone was observed a few times. The rearrangement joins TRBV5-4 to TRBJ2-5, with TRBD2 as a possible D gene (6 bases). The germline V and J ends were trimmed by 1 base and 2 bases, with 12 bases remaining between them. Germline CDR1 reads SGHNT; CDR2 reads YYREEE (reference sequence). The CDR3 contains 15 residues. CDR3 protein: CASSLNSGVQETQYF. In DNA, the CDR3 is TGTGCCAGCAGCTTGAACTCGGGAGTTCAAGAGACCCAGTACTTC. The whole variable domain, remainder taken from reference TRBV5-4 and TRBJ2-5, is ETGVTQSPTHLIKTRGQQVTLRCSSQSGHNTVSWYQQALGQGPQFIFQYYREEENGRGNFPPRFSGLQFPNYSSELNVNALELDDSALYLCASSLNSGVQETQYFGPGTRLLVL.

With regard to this clone: Other DNA sequences in this sample translate to the same CDR3. V and J are TRBV6-5 and TRBJ2-7; 8 nucleotides line up with TRBD2. CDR1 is MNHEY and CDR2 is SVGAGI in the germline V gene. The CDR3 sequence is 13 residues long. J lost 6 bases, V lost 4 bases, and 5 bases had no gene match. CDR3 DNA sequence: TGTGCCAGCAGTTCCGGACTAGCTGGCGAGCAGTACTTC. Its protein is CASSSGLAGEQYF.

The chain is built from TRBV28 and TRBJ1-1; TRBD1 aligns across 9 bases. The CDR3 has 16 amino acids. V was pared by 4 bases and J by 0 bases, with 6 bases of the junction left unmatched. Germline CDR1 reads MDHEN; CDR2 reads SYDVKM. The CDR3 sequence is CASSYFGTGLNTEAFF. The CDR3 DNA is TGTGCCAGCAGTTACTTTGGGACAGGGCTGAACACTGAAGCTTTCTTT.

The rearrangement joins TRBV27 to TRBJ2-7; D is possibly TRBD1 (5 bases). Germline loops: CDR1 MNHEY, CDR2 SMNVEV (reference sequence). The CDR3 sequence is 11 residues long. V lost 6 bases and J 6 bases, leaving 9 bases between the germline ends. The CDR3 spells CASRGQVEQYF. In DNA form, the CDR3 reads TGTGCCAGCAGAGGACAAGTCGAGCAGTACTTC.

The chain carries TRBV7-8 and TRBJ1-5; D ambiguous. Germline V CDR1 and CDR2: SGHVS, FQNEAQ. V was shortened by 5 bases and J by 0 bases, with 11 bases between the two germline ends. This CDR3 spans 15 amino acids. The CDR3 loop reads CASSHSRDSNQPQHF. CDR3 DNA: TGTGCCAGCAGCCACAGCAGAGATAGCAATCAGCCCCAGCATTTT.

A few counts support this clone. V and J are TRBV28 and TRBJ2-3; perhaps TRBD2 as D (6 bases). The germline CDR1 and CDR2 sequences are MDHEN and SYDVKM. This CDR3 comprises 15 residues. V gave up 10 bases and J gave up 1 base, with 18 bases separating them. In DNA, the CDR3 is TGTGCCACCGCCGGGAGTGGCGTGGGCACAGATACGCAGTATTTT. Translated: CATAGSGVGTDTQYF.

V gene TRBV5-1 combines with J gene TRBJ2-1, with 8 bases aligning to TRBD2. This CDR3 is built from 16 residues. CDR1 SGHRS and CDR2 YFSETQ come from the germline V gene. With 2 bases clipped from V and 3 bases from J, the junction kept 7 bases outside the gene matches. The CDR3 region has the DNA TGCGCCAGCAGCTTTTCGCCCAGCGGGAGCTACAATGAGCAGTTCTTC. Its protein product is CASSFSPSGSYNEQFF.

The chain employs TRBV7-9 and TRBJ2-7, with D maybe TRBD2 (5 bases). The V gene lost 5 bases and the J gene lost 6 bases, with 11 bases spanning the gap. The CDR3 contains 12 residues. Germline V CDR1 and CDR2: SEHNR, FQNEAQ (reference sequence). CDR3 loop: CASSRPSSEQYF. CDR3 in DNA: TGTGCCAGCAGCCGACCTAGCAGCGAGCAGTACTTC.

The chain employs TRBV7-9 and TRBJ2-2; 9 nucleotides match TRBD2. The J segment lost 5 bases and the V segment lost 10 bases, leaving 17 bases of the junction unmatched. CDR1 SEHNR and CDR2 FQNEAQ come from the germline V gene (reference sequence). CDR3 length equals 17 residues. CDR3 residues: CATTATVAGARTGELFF. The DNA of the CDR3 is TGTGCCACGACGGCGACCGTAGCGGGAGCCCGAACCGGGGAGCTGTTTTTT.

In its sample, this clone was seen a few times. J is TRBJ2-7 and V is TRBV25-1; D is unresolved. V was pared by 2 bases and J by 0 bases, with 8 bases between. This CDR3 is 14 amino acids long. Germline CDR1 and CDR2: MGHDK and SYGVNS. The CDR3: CASSENSFSYEQYF. The DNA of the CDR3 is TGTGCCAGCAGTGAAAACAGCTTCTCCTACGAGCAGTACTTC.